This record concerns one T cell receptor beta chain sequence. The PCR employed 60 Vbeta primers together with 13 Jbeta primers. Profiled with immunoSEQ multiplex PCR; TCRdb holds only in-frame clones, not every one. The sample holds roughly 190,000 clones, approximately 80% seen once. This sample is drawn from a study of cytomegalovirus exposure and HLA in healthy donors. Study background: In an early release, HLA-typed donors contributed some 80 million unique TCR sequences.

This sequence was found in a woman aged 18 to 35 in good health and CMV-seronegative. The specimen was PBMCs.

This CDR3 reads CASSFGWQAHEQYF. In DNA form, the CDR3 reads TGTGCCAGCAGTTTCGGCTGGCAGGCCCACGAGCAGTACTTC. This rearrangement joins TRBV28 to TRBJ2-7; D is undetermined. The V end was cut by 3 bases, the J end by 5 bases, with 14 bases between. Germline assignment: CDR1 MDHEN and CDR2 SYDVKM. The CDR3 has 14 amino acids. Looking up the rest from reference TRBV28 and TRBJ2-7 gives the full variable domain: DVKVTQSSRYLVKRTGEKVFLECVQDMDHENMFWYRQDPGLGLRLIYFSYDVKMKEKGDIPEGYSVSREKKERFSLILESASTNQTSMYLCASSFGWQAHEQYFGPGTRLTVT.